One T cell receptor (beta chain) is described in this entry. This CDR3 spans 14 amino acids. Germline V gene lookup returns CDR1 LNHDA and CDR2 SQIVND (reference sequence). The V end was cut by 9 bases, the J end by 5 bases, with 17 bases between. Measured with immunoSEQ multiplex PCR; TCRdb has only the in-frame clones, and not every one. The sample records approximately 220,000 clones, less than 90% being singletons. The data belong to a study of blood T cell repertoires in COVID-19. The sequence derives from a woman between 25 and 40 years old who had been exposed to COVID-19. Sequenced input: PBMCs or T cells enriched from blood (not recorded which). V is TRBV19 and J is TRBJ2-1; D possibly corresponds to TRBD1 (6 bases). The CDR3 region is CASLEQGSNNEQFF. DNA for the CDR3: TGTGCCAGCTTAGAACAGGGTTCCAACAATGAGCAGTTCTTC.